The sequence of this T cell receptor (beta chain) was determined in a study of CD4 T cells in lung cancer (dated by TCRdb to the late 2010s). At the level of the whole study: The study screened blood T cells of NSCLC patients for responses to candidate mutation-encoded neoepitopes and isolated neoantigen-specific CD4+ T-cell clones and TCRs. The resected patients had lung adenocarcinoma or squamous cell carcinoma, were aged 60 to 69 at blood donation, and mostly were former smokers. Before blood donation, treatments including platinum chemotherapy had been received by the patients, and nivolumab or pembrolizumab had been received by some of the patients. TCRB deep sequencing tracked the frequency of neoantigen-specific clonotypes in tumor resections, non-adjacent lung and cultured T-cell products.

General study outcomes and caveats: Some blood-derived responses might reflect in vitro priming of naive T cells or cross-reactivity rather than memory responses to the cancer.

This clone has just a few counts. Its specific antigen is unknown. The sample holds no much larger clone one base away, and base qualities are not on file. CDR1 SGDLS and CDR2 YYNGEE were looked up in the germline V gene. V was cut back by 3 bases and J by 3 bases, leaving a gap of 13 bases between them. The CDR3, from cysteine to phenylalanine, totals 15 residues. CDR3 DNA only is kept here, 45 bases in frame from base 1. Receptor libraries were prepared by the immunoSEQ multiplex PCR assay. DNA was isolated using Qiagen DNeasy or QIAamp micro DNA kits, and TCRB was sequenced using the Adaptive Biotechnology human TCRB sequencing kit. TCRB libraries were sequenced on an Illumina MiSeq. The paper's processing steps were these. TCRB sequence data were analyzed with the kit provider's software, and tumor enrichment of clonotype templates was tested with Fisher's exact test. TCRdb limited this immuneACCESS table to in-frame rearrangements with V and J called. A share of clones is missing; checked studies link under half to unresolved V genes, and the rest is unexplained. That table supplies the V and J calls and clone size; D and trimming were determined from the DNA. The table for this sample lists roughly 1,100 clones; around three fifths of them were counted only once. The biggest ten clones account for roughly two thirds of the sample.

Tumor-infiltrating lymphocyte cultures were grown for around 40 days from approximately 6-12 tumor fragments in high-dose IL2 (approximately 6,000 U/mL). The receptor's source is a woman aged 55 to 70 with non-small cell lung cancer. The sequenced sample consisted of cultured cells derived from lung. Recombination linked TRBV9 to TRBJ1-5, with the D gene uncertain. The DNA is TGTGCCAGCAGCGCCACCCGGAGTGTCAATCAGCCCCAGCATTTT. Its translation is CASSATRSVNQPQHF.